This T cell receptor (beta chain) was identified during a study of blood T cells in healthy people across ages (dated by TCRdb to the mid-2010s). With regard to the full study: Template switching captured roughly one uniquely barcoded TCR beta cDNA molecule per two T cells in model experiments. To avoid experimental bias, donors of different ages were spread randomly across the sequencing lanes. Donors were grouped into four age groups: young (average about 15 years), middle-aged (roughly 37), aged (approximately 58) and long-lived (less than 85). Age-related changes in TCR beta repertoire diversity were measured in the study by deep sequencing normalized with unique cDNA molecular identifiers. For two donors (one aged 18 to 30 and one aged 80 or older), the study analyzed two additional independent replicas of 1 million unique cDNA reads from the same blood draw.

The donors were roughly 39 Caucasian individuals from Russia, aged roughly 6 to 100 years, who were systemically healthy. Each donor gave about 9.8 milliliters of peripheral blood, drawn into EDTA-treated Vacutainer tubes. Ficoll-Paque density-gradient centrifugation was used to isolate PBMCs, with at least 7 million per sample. Trizol reagent was used to extract total RNA from PBMCs, with at least 5.5 micrograms per sample. Naive CD45RAhigh/CD27high T cell percentages were measured by flow cytometry on a PBMC aliquot from every donor. Receptor amplification or capture employed 5' RACE. The instrument was an Illumina HiSeq 2500. The second PCR ran for roughly 7 to 12 cycles and used a J-beta primer mix along with a sample-barcoded 5' primer. Each TCR beta cDNA molecule received a unique molecular identifier from a template-switch 5' adaptor carrying 12 random nucleotides. Each sample yielded at least 2.5 million CDR3-containing paired-end reads. The Mint cDNA synthesis kit, primed by a TRBC-specific oligonucleotide, was used to synthesize first-strand cDNA from all RNA. After uracil-DNA glycosylase treatment, a first 18-cycle PCR used universal primers M1SS and BC2_uni_R on all cDNA. On the study's bioinformatics: Each sample was normalized by randomly selecting 1 million high-quality reads, each carrying a distinct molecular identifier. Reads sharing molecular identifiers were discarded rather than binned into consensus sequences. MiTCR, with a Q25 quality threshold and the strictest error-elimination algorithm, was used for CDR3 identification, clonotype clustering and error correction. Lower-bound total TCR beta diversity was estimated with a nonparametric unseen species model using Euler transformation. The public reads were reprocessed in TCRdb via fastp at Q25 and MiXCR, keeping in-frame beta chains. Records with the same CDR3 protein are collapsed into one entry carrying the most frequent genes and DNA. The V and J calls and clone size are TCRdb's, not the authors'. This sample comprises some 1.4 million distinct CDR3 sequences, around 39% of them detected only once. The ten largest clones add up to 7% to 9.5% of the sample.

The CDR3 spans 13 residues, from the cysteine through the phenylalanine. CDR3 DNA is the only sequence kept; it has 39 bases, read in frame from the first base. The V and J ends are trimmed by 5 bases and 9 bases, leaving 15 bases between them. CDR1 and CDR2 are drawn from the germline V gene: SGHTA, FQGNSA. This clonotype was found many times. Which antigen it targets is not known. Base-call qualities are not available, and no considerably larger clone is one nucleotide away. Overall study results and their limits: As age increased, observed TCR beta diversity per million T cells dropped in a roughly linear way, and a significant reduction was already evident by age approximately 40. Estimates of total diversity from one million sequenced T cells were regarded as lower bounds and underestimates. Because donor CMV infection status was unknown, age-related changes in expanded clonotypes were potentially confounded. Because profiling used bulk unsorted PBMCs, naive and antigen-experienced compartments could not be compared conclusively. There was a strong correlation between observed TCR beta diversity and the percentage of naive T cells measured by flow cytometry. Compared with the aged group, more naive CD4+ T cells, fewer expanded clones and increased TCR diversity were shown by the long-lived group, suggesting age selection.

The specimen sequenced was blood. The sequence joins TRBV7-2 to TRBJ2-3, and perhaps TRBD2 as D gene, on 5 matching bases. The TCR was taken from a woman in her late teens or twenties in good health. The DNA is TGTGCCAGCAGCCGGCAGTGGGGAGACACGCAGTATTTT. This translates into CASSRQWGDTQYF. With the portions outside the CDR3 filled from the reference TRBV7-2 and TRBJ2-3 genes, the complete variable region becomes GAGVSQSPSNKVTEKGKDVELRCDPISGHTALYWYRQSLGQGLEFLIYFQGNSAPDKSGLPSDRFSAERTGGSVSTLTIQRTQQEDSAVYLCASSRQWGDTQYFGPGTRLTVL.